The clone carrying this T cell receptor beta chain was recorded at least ten times. Its specificity is not known. This sample is drawn from a study of T cells in Graves' hyperthyroidism and ophthalmopathy. Study results and limitations: Ophthalmopathy cases were set apart from stable hyperthyroidism by a 13 V-J model. Blood also contained most expanded thyroid clonotypes above 0.001.

Each person with ophthalmopathy scored at least 3 on the Clinical Activity Score, reached NOSPECS grade 4 or higher, and had been ill under 3 months. Together with thyroid ultrasound, orbital computed tomography, serum thyroxine and TRAb, clinical symptoms were used for diagnoses. Amplification targeted TCR beta CDR3 regions from RNA transcripts. A set of HTBI primers served as the primers for a first-round RT-PCR of the TCR CDR3. TCRdb reanalysed the multiplex PCR reads using MiXCR and keeps one entry per CDR3 protein. The table includes about 380,000 distinct CDR3 sequences, around 20% detected once. The sample consisted of blood. This TCR was recovered from a man between 18 and 35 years old with Graves' ophthalmopathy.

The CDR3 region is CASLGSPYEQYF. The CDR3 nucleotides read TGTGCCAGCCTGGGATCCCCCTACGAGCAGTACTTC. The chain uses TRBV2 and TRBJ2-7; D is uncertain. Germline-derived CDR1 and CDR2 are SNHLY and FYNNEI. V was clipped by 8 bases and J by 2 bases, with 10 bases between them. The CDR3 spans 12 residues. Full variable domain (rest looked up from reference TRBV2 and TRBJ2-7): EPEVTQTPSHQVTQMGQEVILRCVPISNHLYFYWYRQILGQKVEFLVSFYNNEISEKSEIFDDQFSVERPDGSNFTLKIRSTKLEDSAMYFCASLGSPYEQYFGPGTRLTVT.